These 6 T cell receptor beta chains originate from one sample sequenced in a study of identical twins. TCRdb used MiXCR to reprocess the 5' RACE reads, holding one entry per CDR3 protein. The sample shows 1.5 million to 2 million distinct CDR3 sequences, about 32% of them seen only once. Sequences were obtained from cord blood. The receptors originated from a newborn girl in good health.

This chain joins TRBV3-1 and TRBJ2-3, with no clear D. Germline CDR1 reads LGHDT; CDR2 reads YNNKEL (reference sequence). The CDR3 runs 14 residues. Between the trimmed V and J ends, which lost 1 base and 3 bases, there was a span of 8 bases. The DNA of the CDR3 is TGTGCCAGCAGCCAAGTACCCCGGACAGATACGCAGTATTTT. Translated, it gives CASSQVPRTDTQYF.

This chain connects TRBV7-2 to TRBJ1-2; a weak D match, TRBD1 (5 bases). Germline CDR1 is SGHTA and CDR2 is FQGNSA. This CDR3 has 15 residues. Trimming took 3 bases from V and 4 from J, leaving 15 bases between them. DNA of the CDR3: TGTGCCAGCAGCTTTCGGGACGGCTTATCCTATGGCTACACCTTC. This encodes CASSFRDGLSYGYTF.

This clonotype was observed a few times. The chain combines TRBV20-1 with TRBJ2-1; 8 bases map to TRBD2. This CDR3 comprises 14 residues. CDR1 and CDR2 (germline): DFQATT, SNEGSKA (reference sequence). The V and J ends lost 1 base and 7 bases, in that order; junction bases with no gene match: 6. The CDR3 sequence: CSARAPGGSNEQFF. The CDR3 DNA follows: TGCAGTGCTAGAGCCCCGGGGGGGAGTAATGAGCAGTTCTTC.

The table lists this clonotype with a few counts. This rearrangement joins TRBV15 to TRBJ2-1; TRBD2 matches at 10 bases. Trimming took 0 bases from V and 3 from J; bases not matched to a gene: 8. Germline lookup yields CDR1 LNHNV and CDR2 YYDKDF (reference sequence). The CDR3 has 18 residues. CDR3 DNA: TGTGCCACCAGCAGAGACCCCCTCGGACTAGCGGTCTACAATGAGCAGTTCTTC. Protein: CATSRDPLGLAVYNEQFF.

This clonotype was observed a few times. The CDR3 DNA is TGTGCCAGCAGTGATGTCGGGTTTAATGAAAAACTGTTTTTT. It codes for CASSDVGFNEKLFF. This chain links TRBV25-1 with TRBJ1-4, with unresolved D. Trimming pared 3 bases from V and 4 bases from J, leaving 9 bases between. The length of the CDR3 is 14 residues. CDR1 MGHDK and CDR2 SYGVNS come from the germline V gene.

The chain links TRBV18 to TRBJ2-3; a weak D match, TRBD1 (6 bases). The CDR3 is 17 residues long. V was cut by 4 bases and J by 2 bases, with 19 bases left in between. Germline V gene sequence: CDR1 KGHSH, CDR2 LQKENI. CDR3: CASSQRAGALLTDTQYF. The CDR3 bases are TGTGCCAGCTCACAACGGGCAGGGGCTCTCCTCACAGATACGCAGTATTTT.